Sequencing of this T cell receptor beta chain was carried out in a study of blood T cell repertoires in COVID-19. Across the study: Sites across the United States, Italy and Spain contributed samples from acute and convalescent COVID-19. From T cells, B-cell-depleted T cells, or PBMCs came the material, which was cDNA or gDNA.

Assay: immunoSEQ multiplex PCR; the TCRdb copy retains only in-frame clones and omits some. Of 150,000 to 200,000 clones detected, 70% to 90% appear once; the ten largest clones hold approximately 11%. The CDR3 has 10 amino acids. The V end was cut by 3 bases, the J end by 9 bases, with 3 bases between. The V gene's germline CDR1 is MDHEN and CDR2 SYDVKM. The V and J genes are TRBV28 and TRBJ1-5, with D uncertain. The clonotype comes from a woman aged 55-69 years with COVID-19, enrolled during active disease. Material for sequencing was peripheral blood. CDR3 amino acids: CASSFRPQHF. As DNA, the CDR3 is TGTGCCAGCAGTTTCCGGCCCCAGCATTTT.